This T cell receptor beta chain was obtained from a study of regulatory T cells in long-lasting Graves disease. Study-level background: Duration of antithyroid drug therapy among newly diagnosed Graves' patients was under 3 months.

This sample's time point: newly diagnosed GD, antithyroid drugs for less than 3 months. The TCR library used RNA extracted from PBMCs. Looked up from germline, CDR1 is SGHTA and CDR2 is FQGNSA. With V trimmed by 2 bases and J by 5 bases, 7 bases remained unmatched. This CDR3 region has 16 residues. This clonotype was seen at least ten times. What it binds is unknown. Arm-PCR with iRepertoire HTBI primers amplified the CDR3 regions for these TCR beta libraries. Using its own MiXCR run on the multiplex PCR reads, TCRdb lists one record per CDR3 protein. The sample consists of roughly 320,000 distinct CDR3 sequences, roughly a sixth of them appearing once. Study-level points and caveats: Persistent disease showed a preference for TRBV28, TRBJ1-2 and TRBJ2-5. Persistent patients shared more public clonotypes (2,741) than newly diagnosed patients (around 910).

These same data were also listed under a study on T cells in Graves' hyperthyroidism and ophthalmopathy. Per that study: RT-PCR in the first round (using the HTBI primer set) targeted the TCR CDR3.

The source was peripheral blood mononuclear cells (PBMCs), collected at new diagnosis, from a patient treated with antithyroid drugs. V gene TRBV7-2 combines with J gene TRBJ2-5, with 11 positions matching TRBD2. This TCR was recovered from a man in his forties with Graves disease. The CDR3 loop is CASSLSASGGSETQYF. CDR3 DNA: TGTGCCAGCAGCTTATCTGCTAGCGGGGGGTCGGAGACCCAGTACTTC.